This TCR beta chain was retrieved from a study of T-cell reconstitution after alpha-beta-depleted transplantation in children. Findings and limits, study-wide: TCRbeta diversity was high at day 60 in some patients (a result of surviving recipient T cells and thymic progenitors).

This CDR3 spans 15 amino acids. Trimming took off 5 bases at V and 2 bases at J, with 16 bases between the two ends. Per germline, CDR1 LNHNV and CDR2 YYDKDF (reference sequence). TCRbeta library construction was performed incorporating unique molecular identifiers. TCRdb fed the PCR reads into MiXCR, producing one record per CDR3 protein. Among more than 85,000 distinct CDR3 sequences listed, around 6.1% were seen once. This clonotype was counted a few times. Its target is not known. The sequences come from PBMCs, mostly from graft donor cells, collected 60 days after TCRalphabeta/CD19-depleted stem cell transplant. The J gene is TRBJ2-7, the V gene TRBV15, with D possibly matching TRBD2 (6 bases). This sequence was found in a female patient between 2 and 15 years old who had a stem cell transplant for Fanconi anemia, so the T cells may come from the graft donor. The CDR3 spells CATSLPGAMAYEQYF. The DNA for the CDR3 is TGTGCCACCAGCCTTCCGGGAGCAATGGCCTACGAGCAGTACTTC.